Described below is a single TCR beta chain sequence and its context. The antigen remains undetermined. The data stem from a study of cytomegalovirus exposure and HLA in healthy donors. Germline trimming cut 6 bases from V and 2 bases from J; bases unmatched to any gene: 7. Germline-derived CDR1 and CDR2 are MNHEY and SMNVEV (reference sequence). The CDR3 is 15 amino acids. Researchers ran the PCR with 60 Vbeta and 13 Jbeta primers. Clones were sequenced by immunoSEQ multiplex PCR, and TCRdb holds only the in-frame ones, with some missing. Reported are 70,000 or so clones; the ten largest clones contain about 2.4%. Study conclusions and caveats: A previous analysis found most TCR beta V segments productive roughly 87% or roughly 30% of the time.

The receptor was isolated from a female donor in good health and CMV-seropositive. The chain recombines TRBV27 with TRBJ2-5; 9 positions agree with TRBD1. The specimen sequenced was PBMCs. In DNA form, the CDR3 reads TGTGCCAGCAGCCTGGATGACAGGGGGCAAGAGACCCAGTACTTC. The encoded protein is CASSLDDRGQETQYF.